Listed here is a single T cell receptor beta chain. Its antigen is currently unknown. The germline gives CDR1 SNHLY, CDR2 FYNNEI. J gave up 1 base and V 3 bases, and 3 bases lay outside the gene matches. This CDR3 spans 15 amino acids. This sample stems from a study of OX40 agonist ivuxolimab in advanced cancers. Study-wide results and limits: Fewer expanded clones were found on average in CD4+ than in CD8+ T cells.

Only in-frame clones appear in the TCRdb table, and some are missing; sequencing was by immunoSEQ multiplex PCR. This sample has approximately 27,000 clones, with about 80% found just once. The chain is built from TRBV2 and TRBJ2-3; 8 bases align to TRBD2. The clonotype comes from an adult with an advanced solid tumor such as melanoma, head and neck, liver or kidney cancer. The sample was CD4+ or CD8+ T cells sorted from blood, taken in a trial of the OX40 agonist ivuxolimab. CDR3 nucleotide sequence: TGTGCCAGCAGTGACAGAGCGGGGGGCACAGATACGCAGTATTTT. The encoded protein is CASSDRAGGTDTQYF.